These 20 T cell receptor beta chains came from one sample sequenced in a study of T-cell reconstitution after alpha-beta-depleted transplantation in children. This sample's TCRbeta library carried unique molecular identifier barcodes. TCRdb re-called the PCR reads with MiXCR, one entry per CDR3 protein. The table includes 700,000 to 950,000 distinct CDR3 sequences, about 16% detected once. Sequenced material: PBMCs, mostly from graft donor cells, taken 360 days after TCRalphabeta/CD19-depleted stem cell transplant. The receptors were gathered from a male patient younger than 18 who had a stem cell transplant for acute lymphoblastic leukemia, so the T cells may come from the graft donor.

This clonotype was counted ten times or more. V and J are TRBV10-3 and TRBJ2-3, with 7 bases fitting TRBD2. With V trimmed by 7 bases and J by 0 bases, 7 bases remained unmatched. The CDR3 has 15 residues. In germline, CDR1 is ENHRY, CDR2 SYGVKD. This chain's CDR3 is CAIKRDGGSTDTQYF. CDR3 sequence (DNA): TGTGCCATCAAGAGGGACGGGGGGAGCACAGATACGCAGTATTTT.

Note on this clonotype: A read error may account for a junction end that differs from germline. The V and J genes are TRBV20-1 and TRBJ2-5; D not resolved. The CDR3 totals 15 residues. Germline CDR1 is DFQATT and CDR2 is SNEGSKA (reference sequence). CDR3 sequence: CCARDHATYQETQYF. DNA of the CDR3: TGCTGTGCTAGAGATCACGCGACGTACCAAGAGACCCAGTACTTC.

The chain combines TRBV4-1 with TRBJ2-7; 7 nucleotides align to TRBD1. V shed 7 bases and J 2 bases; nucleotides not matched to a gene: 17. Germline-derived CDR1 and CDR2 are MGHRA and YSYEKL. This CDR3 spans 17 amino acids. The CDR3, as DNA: TGCGCCAGCACCCAGACAGGGCAGGGTTTCGGCACCTACGAGCAGTACTTC. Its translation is CASTQTGQGFGTYEQYF.

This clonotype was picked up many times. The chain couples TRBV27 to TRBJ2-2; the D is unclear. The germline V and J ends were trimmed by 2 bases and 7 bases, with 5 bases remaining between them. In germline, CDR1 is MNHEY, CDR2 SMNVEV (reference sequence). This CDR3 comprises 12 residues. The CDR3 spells CASSLGVGELFF. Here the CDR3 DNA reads TGTGCCAGCAGTTTAGGGGTCGGGGAGCTGTTTTTT.

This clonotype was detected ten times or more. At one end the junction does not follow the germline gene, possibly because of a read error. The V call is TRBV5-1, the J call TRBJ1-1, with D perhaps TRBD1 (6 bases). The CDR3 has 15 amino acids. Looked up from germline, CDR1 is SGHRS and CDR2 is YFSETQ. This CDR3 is CASSLSGTLNTEAFF. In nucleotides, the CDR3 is TGTGCCAGCAGTTTATCCGGGACACTGAACACTGAAGCTTTCTTT. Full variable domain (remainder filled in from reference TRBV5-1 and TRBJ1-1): KAGVTQTPRYLIKTRGQQVTLSCSPISGHRSVSWYQQTPGQGLQFLFEYFSETQRNKGNFPGRFSGRQFSNSRSEMNVSTLELGDSALYLCASSLSGTLNTEAFFGQGTRLTVV.

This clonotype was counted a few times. CDR3 region: CASSSQPELAKNIQYF. The CDR3 nucleotides are TGTGCCAGCAGCTCCCAGCCGGAACTAGCCAAAAACATTCAGTACTTC. J is TRBJ2-4 and V is TRBV7-2, with D uncertain. Trimming cost V 4 bases and J 0 bases, with 13 bases left between them. This CDR3 contains 16 residues. The germline V gene has CDR1 SGHTA and CDR2 FQGNSA.

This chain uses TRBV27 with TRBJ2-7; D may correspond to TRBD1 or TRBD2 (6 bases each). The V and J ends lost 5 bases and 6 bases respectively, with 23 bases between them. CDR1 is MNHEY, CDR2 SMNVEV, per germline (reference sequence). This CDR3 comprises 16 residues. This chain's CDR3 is CASSPHGGLGTREQYF. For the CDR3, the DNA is TGTGCCAGCAGTCCCCATGGGGGGCTAGGGACCCGCGAGCAGTACTTC.

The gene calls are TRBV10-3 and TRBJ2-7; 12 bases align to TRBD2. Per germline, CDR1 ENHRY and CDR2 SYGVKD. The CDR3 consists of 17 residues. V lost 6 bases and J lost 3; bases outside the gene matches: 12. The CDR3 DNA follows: TGTGCCATCAGGGGCTTGAAACTAGCGGGAGGCCGCTACGAGCAGTACTTC. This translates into CAIRGLKLAGGRYEQYF.

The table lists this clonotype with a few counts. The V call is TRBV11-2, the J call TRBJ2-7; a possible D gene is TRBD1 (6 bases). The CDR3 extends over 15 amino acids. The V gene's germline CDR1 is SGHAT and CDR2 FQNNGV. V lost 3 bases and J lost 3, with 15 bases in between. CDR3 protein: CASSFAPGQSYEQYF. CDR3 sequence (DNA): TGTGCCAGCAGCTTTGCCCCAGGACAGAGCTACGAGCAGTACTTC.

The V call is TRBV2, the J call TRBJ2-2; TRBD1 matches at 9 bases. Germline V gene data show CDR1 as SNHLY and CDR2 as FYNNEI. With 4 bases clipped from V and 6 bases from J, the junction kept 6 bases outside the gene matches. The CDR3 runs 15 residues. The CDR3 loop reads CASSGDRVGAGELFF. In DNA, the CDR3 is TGTGCCAGCAGTGGGGACAGGGTGGGCGCCGGGGAGCTGTTTTTT. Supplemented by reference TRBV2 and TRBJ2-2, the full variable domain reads EPEVTQTPSHQVTQMGQEVILRCVPISNHLYFYWYRQILGQKVEFLVSFYNNEISEKSEIFDDQFSVERPDGSNFTLKIRSTKLEDSAMYFCASSGDRVGAGELFFGEGSRLTVL.

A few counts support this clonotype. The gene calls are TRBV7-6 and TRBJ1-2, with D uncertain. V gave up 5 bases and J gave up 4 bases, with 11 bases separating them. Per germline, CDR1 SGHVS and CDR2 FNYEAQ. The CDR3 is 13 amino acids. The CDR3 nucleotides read TGTGCCAGCAGCCCGCGGATCTTCTATGGCTACACCTTC. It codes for CASSPRIFYGYTF.

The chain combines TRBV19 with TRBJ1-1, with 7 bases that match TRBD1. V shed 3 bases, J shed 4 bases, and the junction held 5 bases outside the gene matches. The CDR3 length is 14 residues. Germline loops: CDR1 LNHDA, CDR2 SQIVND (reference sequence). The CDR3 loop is CASSIPYRGTEAFF. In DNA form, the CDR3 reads TGTGCCAGTAGTATCCCCTACAGGGGCACTGAAGCTTTCTTT.

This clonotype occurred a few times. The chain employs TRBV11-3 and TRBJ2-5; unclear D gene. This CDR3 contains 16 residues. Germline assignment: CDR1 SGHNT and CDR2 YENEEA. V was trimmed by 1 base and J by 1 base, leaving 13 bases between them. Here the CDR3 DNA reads TGTGCCAGCAGCTTAGGTCAAACAGCTTCCCAAGAGACCCAGTACTTC. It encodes CASSLGQTASQETQYF.

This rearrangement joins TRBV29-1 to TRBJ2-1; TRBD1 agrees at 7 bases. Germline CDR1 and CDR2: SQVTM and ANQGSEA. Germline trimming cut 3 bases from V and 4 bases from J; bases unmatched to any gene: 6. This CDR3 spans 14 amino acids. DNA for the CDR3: TGCAGCGTTGAGGACAGGCCCGGGTACAATGAGCAGTTCTTC. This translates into CSVEDRPGYNEQFF.

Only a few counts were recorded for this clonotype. The CDR3 loop reads CASSFSPPEYEQYF. The DNA of the CDR3 is TGCGCCAGCAGCTTTAGTCCTCCGGAGTACGAGCAGTACTTC. The V call is TRBV5-1, the J call TRBJ2-7, with D uncertain. Trimming stripped 2 bases from V and 4 bases from J, with 13 bases between. Germline CDR1 and CDR2: SGHRS and YFSETQ. The CDR3 loop spans 14 amino acids.

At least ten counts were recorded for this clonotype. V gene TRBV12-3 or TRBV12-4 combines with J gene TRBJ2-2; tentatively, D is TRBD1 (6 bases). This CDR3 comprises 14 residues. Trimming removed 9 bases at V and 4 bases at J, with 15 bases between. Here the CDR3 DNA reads TGTGCCAGTAGTCAGGGGCCAGTCACCGGGGAGCTGTTTTTT. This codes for CASSQGPVTGELFF.

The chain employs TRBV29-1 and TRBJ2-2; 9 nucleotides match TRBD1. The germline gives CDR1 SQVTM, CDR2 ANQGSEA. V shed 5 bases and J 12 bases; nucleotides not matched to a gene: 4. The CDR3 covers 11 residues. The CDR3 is CSVLGQGQLFF. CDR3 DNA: TGCAGCGTTTTGGGACAGGGCCAGCTGTTTTTT.

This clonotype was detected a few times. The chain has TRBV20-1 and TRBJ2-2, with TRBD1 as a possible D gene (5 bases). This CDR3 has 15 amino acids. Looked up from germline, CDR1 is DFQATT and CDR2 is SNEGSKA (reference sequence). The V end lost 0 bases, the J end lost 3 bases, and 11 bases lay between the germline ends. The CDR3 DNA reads TGCAGTGCTAGAGATTCGACAGCTTACACCGGGGAGCTGTTTTTT. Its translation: CSARDSTAYTGELFF.

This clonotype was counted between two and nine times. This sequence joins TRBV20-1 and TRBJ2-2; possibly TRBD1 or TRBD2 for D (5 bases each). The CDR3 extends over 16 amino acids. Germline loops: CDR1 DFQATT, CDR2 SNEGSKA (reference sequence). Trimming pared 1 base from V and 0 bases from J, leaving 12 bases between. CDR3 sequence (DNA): TGCAGTGCTAGAGGGCCCGGGACGCCGAACACCGGGGAGCTGTTTTTT. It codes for CSARGPGTPNTGELFF.

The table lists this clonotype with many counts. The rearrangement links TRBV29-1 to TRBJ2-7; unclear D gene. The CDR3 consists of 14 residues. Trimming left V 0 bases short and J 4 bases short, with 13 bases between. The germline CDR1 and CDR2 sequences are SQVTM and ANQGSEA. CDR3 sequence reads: CSVEDRRPGYEQYF. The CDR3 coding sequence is TGCAGCGTTGAAGACCGCAGACCTGGATACGAGCAGTACTTC.